These T cell receptor beta chains were read from a single sample in a study of blood T cell repertoires in COVID-19. Libraries were prepared by immunoSEQ multiplex PCR; TCRdb keeps only in-frame clonotypes and omits some of them. The sample includes 65,000 to 80,000 clones, roughly four fifths of them seen just once. The sequenced material came from peripheral blood. These receptors were collected from a man aged 50 or older with acute or convalescent COVID-19. Both conserved end residues are part of each CDR3. A D gene is named only where the DNA matches it firmly. Size values are once, few and many counts, or a class for expanded clones, and some rows have none.

clone_size	j_call	d_call	v_call	cdr3_aa	cdr3_nt
-	TRBJ2-7	TRBD2	TRBV28	CASSLWASGSLREQYF	TGTGCCAGCAGTTTGTGGGCTAGCGGGAGCTTACGGGAGCAGTACTTC
-	TRBJ2-7	-	TRBV28	CASSSPTSTGFEQYF	TGTGCCAGCAGTTCCCCGACTAGTACCGGTTTCGAGCAGTACTTC
-	TRBJ1-5	-	TRBV2	CASSVERRQPQHF	TGTGCCAGCAGTGTGGAGCGGAGGCAGCCCCAGCATTTT
-	TRBJ2-1	TRBD2	TRBV29-1	CSVLTSGRAVTYNEQFF	TGCAGCGTCCTGACTAGCGGGAGGGCCGTTACTTACAATGAGCAGTTCTTC
-	TRBJ1-1	-	TRBV7-2	CASSLMRGQGEAFF	TGTGCCAGCAGCTTAATGAGGGGACAAGGTGAAGCTTTCTTT
-	TRBJ2-7	TRBD1	TRBV24-1	CATSDGTGGDEQYF	TGTGCCACCAGTGATGGGACAGGGGGCGACGAGCAGTACTTC
once	TRBJ2-7	TRBD2	TRBV28	CASSSLGSGTPYEQYF	TGTGCCAGCAGTTCCCTGGGTAGCGGGACGCCCTACGAGCAGTACTTC
-	TRBJ1-2	TRBD1	TRBV3-1/TRBV3-2	CASTPRTGGYGYTF	TGTGCCAGCACCCCCCGGACAGGGGGATATGGCTACACCTTC
-	TRBJ1-1	-	TRBV12-3/TRBV12-4	CASSLRGNTEAFF	TGTGCCAGCAGTTTGCGTGGGAACACTGAAGCTTTCTTT
few	TRBJ2-1	TRBD1	TRBV18	CASSLKPGQAGEQFF	TGTGCCAGCTCACTAAAGCCGGGACAGGCCGGTGAGCAGTTCTTC
-	TRBJ2-5	TRBD2	TRBV10-3	CAIRTSGQETQYF	TGTGCCATCAGGACTAGCGGCCAAGAGACCCAGTACTTC
-	TRBJ1-4	-	TRBV4-1	CASSQEHGGIGEKLFF	TGCGCCAGCAGCCAAGAACATGGGGGGATAGGGGAAAAACTGTTTTTT
-	TRBJ2-7	-	TRBV4-1	CASSQDHYREQYF	TGCGCCAGCAGCCAAGACCACTACCGAGAGCAGTACTTC
-	TRBJ2-7	-	TRBV3-1/TRBV3-2	CASSQGRSYYEQYF	TGTGCCAGCAGCCAAGGGAGATCCTACTACGAGCAGTACTTC
-	TRBJ2-6	-	TRBV5-5	CASSLDGSGANVLTF	TGTGCCAGCAGCTTGGACGGGTCTGGGGCCAACGTCCTGACTTTC
-	TRBJ2-3	-	TRBV12-2	CASRLAVSREDTQYF	TGTGCAAGTCGCTTAGCGGTGTCGCGGGAAGATACGCAGTATTTT
-	TRBJ1-2	-	TRBV5-6	CASTSQAFGYTF	TGTGCCAGCACCTCCCAAGCTTTCGGCTACACCTTC
-	TRBJ2-2	TRBD1	TRBV9	CASSERTGVGTGELFF	TGTGCCAGCAGCGAGAGGACAGGGGTCGGCACCGGGGAGCTGTTTTTT
-	TRBJ2-3	TRBD2	TRBV7-9	CASSLRAGAADTQYF	TGTGCCAGCAGCTTAAGAGCGGGGGCCGCAGATACGCAGTATTTT
-	TRBJ1-5	-	TRBV2	CASAWGANQPQHF	TGTGCCAGCGCGTGGGGAGCCAATCAGCCCCAGCATTTT
-	TRBJ2-2	-	TRBV6-2/TRBV6-3	CASSLARGLRNTGELFF	TGTGCCAGCAGTTTAGCGCGGGGACTCAGGAACACCGGGGAGCTGTTTTTT
-	TRBJ1-2	-	TRBV7-9	CASSLAAGSYGYTF	TGTGCCAGCAGCCTTGCGGCGGGATCCTATGGCTACACCTTC
-	TRBJ2-1	TRBD1	TRBV7-9	CASSGQGHYNEQFF	TGTGCCAGCAGTGGACAGGGACACTACAATGAGCAGTTCTTC
-	TRBJ2-1	TRBD2	TRBV10-3	CAISEGGVPYNEQFF	TGTGCCATCAGTGAGGGGGGGGTCCCCTACAATGAGCAGTTCTTC
-	TRBJ2-7	-	TRBV23-1	CASSQWLTGPPSYEQYF	TGCGCCAGCAGTCAATGGCTAACAGGGCCTCCCTCCTACGAGCAGTACTTC
-	TRBJ2-1	TRBD2	TRBV7-9	CASSRPTSGPYNEQFF	TGTGCCAGCAGCCGTCCCACTAGCGGGCCATACAATGAGCAGTTCTTC
-	TRBJ1-2	-	TRBV9	CASSPGGINYGYTF	TGTGCCAGCAGTCCGGGGGGGATTAACTATGGCTACACCTTC
-	TRBJ2-1	-	TRBV6-2/TRBV6-3	CASSSLDEQFF	TGTGCCAGCAGCTCCCTTGATGAGCAGTTCTTC
-	TRBJ2-7	TRBD1	TRBV12-3/TRBV12-4	CASGLGTGQNF	TGTGCCAGCGGCTTGGGGACAGGGCAAAACTTC
-	TRBJ2-7	TRBD1	TRBV11-2	CASSAGTGTYEQYF	TGTGCCAGCAGCGCGGGGACAGGGACCTACGAGCAGTACTTC
-	TRBJ2-3	TRBD1	TRBV10-3	CAIKGTGEDTQYF	TGTGCCATCAAGGGGACAGGGGAAGATACGCAGTATTTT